The rows below give T cell receptor beta chains drawn from one sample of a study of T cells after posttransplantation cyclophosphamide. Repertoires were generated with immunoSEQ multiplex PCR, while TCRdb's copy carries only in-frame clones and drops some. The sample includes more than 9,000 clones, none of them occurring once. The sample consisted of PBMCs, taken after allogeneic stem cell transplant with posttransplant cyclophosphamide. The receptors stem from a female patient in her forties who received an allogeneic stem cell transplant from a related donor, was CMV-positive, and had no GVHD. Some T cells may possibly be graft donor cells. CDR3s include the opening cysteine and the closing phenylalanine or tryptophan. Each record gives: clone size, V gene, J gene, D gene, CDR3 DNA, CDR3 protein. The D gene is left open where the match is weak. Size values are once, few and many counts, or a class for expanded clones, and some rows have none.

many	TRBV19	TRBJ2-7	TRBD1	TGTGCCAGTAGCCAAGGGACAGGGGGCTACGAGCAGTACTTC	CASSQGTGGYEQYF
many	TRBV6-6	TRBJ1-5	TRBD1	TGTGCCAGCACCAAGAGGACAGGAGAGAGCAATCAGCCCCAGCATTTT	CASTKRTGESNQPQHF
many	TRBV6-5	TRBJ2-1	TRBD2	TGTGCCAGCAGTTATAGCGGGAGGGAGGGTGAGCAGTTCTTC	CASSYSGREGEQFF
many	TRBV7-8	TRBJ1-5	.	TGTGCCAGCAGCTTAGTCGCTGTCAGTTATAGCAATCAGCCCCAGCATTTT	CASSLVAVSYSNQPQHF
many	TRBV5-1	TRBJ1-1	.	TGCGCCAGCAGTCGGGGGGGAGAAGCTTTCTTT	CASSRGGEAFF
medium-sized	TRBV7-6	TRBJ1-2	TRBD1	TGTGCCAGCAGCCCCCTGGACAGGGTGGTTGGCTACACCTTC	CASSPLDRVVGYTF
many	TRBV2	TRBJ2-7	.	TGTGCCAGCAGTTCAGGGGCCCTCTCCTACGAGCAGTACTTC	CASSSGALSYEQYF
many	TRBV7-3	TRBJ2-3	TRBD2	TGTGCCAGCGGCTATGTGGCGGGAGAAGCAGATACGCAGTATTTT	CASGYVAGEADTQYF
many	TRBV5-1	TRBJ1-1	.	TGCGCCAGCAGCTTGGTTTCAGGGCTTGGGAACACTGAAGCTTTCTTT	CASSLVSGLGNTEAFF
many	TRBV7-2	TRBJ2-6	.	TGTGCCAGCAGCTTAAGGGGGTCTGGGGCCAACGTCCTGACTTTC	CASSLRGSGANVLTF
many	TRBV27	TRBJ1-1	.	TGTGCCAGCAGATCCCAACTCGACAGGACGAACACTGAAGCTTTCTTT	CASRSQLDRTNTEAFF
medium-sized	TRBV27	TRBJ2-1	TRBD2	TGTGCCAGCAGTTCGCTAGCGGGACGGTCCTACAATGAGCAGTTCTTC	CASSSLAGRSYNEQFF
many	TRBV18	TRBJ1-2	.	TGTGCCAGCTCAGAGGAGATTAACTATGGCTACACCTTC	CASSEEINYGYTF
many	TRBV28	TRBJ2-2	.	TGTGCCAGCAGCGCCCCCGGCAGGGCGAACACCGGGGAGCTGTTTTTT	CASSAPGRANTGELFF
many	TRBV6-5	TRBJ1-4	.	TGTGCCAGCAGTTACCAACATGGTAATGAAAAACTGTTTTTT	CASSYQHGNEKLFF
many	TRBV19	TRBJ2-1	TRBD1	TGTGCCAGTAGACGGGACAGGGGGCTTAATGAGCAGTTCTTC	CASRRDRGLNEQFF
many	TRBV11-2	TRBJ2-6	.	TGTGCCAGCAGCTTCTCGGTAGGGGCCTCTGGGGCCAACGTCCTGACTTTC	CASSFSVGASGANVLTF
many	TRBV10-3	TRBJ2-1	.	TGTGCCACATATACCGGGTACAATGAGCAGTTCTTC	CATYTGYNEQFF
many	TRBV6-5	TRBJ2-7	TRBD1	TGTGCCAGCAGTTATGGGACAGGGAAATACGAGCAGTACTTC	CASSYGTGKYEQYF
few	TRBV6-1	TRBJ1-6	.	TGTGCCAGCAGTGAAGCGGTGGGAGGGGTTCGGAATTCACCCCTCCACTTT	CASSEAVGGVRNSPLHF
many	TRBV7-9	TRBJ1-1	TRBD1	TGTGCCAGCAGCACTGGACAGGGGCACGGCACTGAAGCTTTCTTT	CASSTGQGHGTEAFF
many	TRBV6-5	TRBJ2-1	TRBD2	TGTGCCAGCAGTGGACTAGCGGGGCCTTACAATGAGCAGTTCTTC	CASSGLAGPYNEQFF
many	TRBV5-1	TRBJ1-4	.	TGCGCCAGCAGCTTGGAGGGGCCGCCAGGGCGCAATGAAAAACTGTTTTTT	CASSLEGPPGRNEKLFF
many	TRBV28	TRBJ2-7	TRBD1	TGTGCCAGCAGTCCCGGGGGGTGGGGACAGGGTGCCGAGCAGTACTTC	CASSPGGWGQGAEQYF
few	TRBV21-1	TRBJ2-5	.	TGTGCCAGCAGCCTCCAAGAGACCCAGTACTTC	CASSLQETQYF
many	TRBV4-1	TRBJ1-6	TRBD1	TGCGCCAGCAGCCAAGTGGGACAGGGGAATTCACCCCTCCACTTT	CASSQVGQGNSPLHF
many	TRBV18	TRBJ2-3	TRBD2	TGTGCCAGCTCACCGGCGGTAGCGGGGGCTCGAGATACGCAGTATTTT	CASSPAVAGARDTQYF
many	TRBV19	TRBJ2-5	.	TGTGCCAGTAGTACCGACAGAGGAGAGCAGTACTTC	CASSTDRGEQYF
many	TRBV7-3	TRBJ2-6	.	TGTGCCAGCGCGTTAGGGGTCTCCTCTGGGGCCAACGTCCTGACTTTC	CASALGVSSGANVLTF
many	TRBV7-6	TRBJ2-5	TRBD2	TGTGCCAGCAGCCGCAGCGGGGGTCAATTTCAAGAGACCCAGTACTTC	CASSRSGGQFQETQYF
many	TRBV7-9	TRBJ1-1	.	TGTGCCAGCAGCTGGGTGGGGGGGGCGGACACTGAAGCTTTCTTT	CASSWVGGADTEAFF
many	TRBV11-2	TRBJ2-5	.	TGTGCCAGCAGCGTGGATCAGGGGACAGAGACCCAGTACTTC	CASSVDQGTETQYF
many	TRBV5-1	TRBJ1-2	TRBD1	TGCGCCAGCAGCCTAGGACAGGGGGCCATTTATGGCTACACCTTC	CASSLGQGAIYGYTF
many	TRBV11-3	TRBJ2-3	.	TGTGCCAGCAGCCCGGACTCGTTGTCCCACACAGATACGCAGTATTTT	CASSPDSLSHTDTQYF
many	TRBV30	TRBJ1-6	.	TGTGCCCAGGGGCAGCTCTATAATTCACCCCTCCACTTT	CAQGQLYNSPLHF
many	TRBV19	TRBJ1-5	.	TGTGCCAGTAGCTCACAGGGTTGGCAGCCCCAGCATTTT	CASSSQGWQPQHF
many	TRBV6-1	TRBJ1-2	TRBD1	TGTGCCAGCATCCTCGGGACAGGGTTTTATTATGGCTACACCTTC	CASILGTGFYYGYTF
many	TRBV2	TRBJ2-6	.	TGTGCCAGCAGCCCTGGTAGATCTGGGGCCAACGTCCTGACTTTC	CASSPGRSGANVLTF
many	TRBV7-3	TRBJ2-1	TRBD1	TGTGCCAGCAGCCCACAACAGGGGGCGAGGCAGAACAATGAGCAGTTCTTC	CASSPQQGARQNNEQFF
few	TRBV30	TRBJ2-7	TRBD2	TGTGCCTGGAGTGTCCTAGCGGGGGAACTCTACGAGCAGTACTTC	CAWSVLAGELYEQYF
.	TRBV5-4	TRBJ2-7	TRBD2	TGTGCCAGCAGCTTGGCCGGCGGCGGGAGCCACGAGCAGTACTTC	CASSLAGGGSHEQYF
many	TRBV5-1	TRBJ2-1	TRBD2	TGCGCCAGCAGCTTGGGTAGCGGGGGAAGGAATGAGCAGTTCTTC	CASSLGSGGRNEQFF
.	TRBV23-1	TRBJ2-1	.	TGCGCCAGCAGTCAATTACGGGACGGACAGCCGAATGAGCAGTTCTTC	CASSQLRDGQPNEQFF
many	TRBV9	TRBJ2-5	.	TGTGCCAGCAGCGCCTACCAAGAGACCCAGTACTTC	CASSAYQETQYF
many	TRBV7-9	TRBJ1-4	.	TGTGCCAGCAGCATGGGGAGTGCAACTAATGAAAAACTGTTTTTT	CASSMGSATNEKLFF
.	TRBV4-1	TRBJ2-7	TRBD1	TGCGCCAGCAGCCCCTCGGGACAGGGTACGTACGAGCAGTACTTC	CASSPSGQGTYEQYF
few	TRBV7-2	TRBJ2-3	.	TGTGCCAGCAGCTTTACAGGGCTTAGCACAGATACGCAGTATTTT	CASSFTGLSTDTQYF
many	TRBV6-1	TRBJ1-3	.	TGTGCCAGCAGTGAGTCGGGAAACACCATATATTTT	CASSESGNTIYF
few	TRBV28	TRBJ1-2	TRBD1	TGCGCCAGCAGTCCCCATAAGCCTGACAGGGGGCTTGACTATGGCTACACCTTC	CASSPHKPDRGLDYGYTF
many	TRBV7-2	TRBJ1-1	TRBD1	TGTGCCAGCAGCTTATCAGTCGGACAGGGGGAAGCTTTCTTT	CASSLSVGQGEAFF
many	TRBV7-9	TRBJ2-2	TRBD1	TGTGCCAGCAGCTCGACAGGGCGGCCGAACACCGGGGAGCTGTTTTTT	CASSSTGRPNTGELFF
few	TRBV28	TRBJ2-7	.	TGTGCCAGCAGTCCCCTTTTCCGGGAGACCTACGAGCAGTACTTC	CASSPLFRETYEQYF